This T cell receptor (beta chain) was retrieved from a study of cytomegalovirus exposure and HLA in healthy donors. This clone appeared a few times. Antigen: not known. The length of the CDR3 is 13 residues. The germline V gene has CDR1 MNHNS and CDR2 SASEGT. V shed 6 bases and J shed 7 bases, with 15 bases lying between them. The PCR had 60 Vbeta and 13 Jbeta primers. This table comes from immunoSEQ multiplex PCR, and its TCRdb copy is limited to in-frame clones, with some not included. The data hold some 130,000 clones, with around 60% observed a single time. General study results and limits: In a later analysis, TCR association rates varied by HLA locus: DRB1 most, HLA-C fewest. V- and J-gene trimming of TCR beta was linked (in a later analysis) to a missense DCLRE1C variant. Analysis performed later found 16,951 TCR beta sequences associated with HLA alleles at 0.05 false discovery rate.

The V gene is TRBV6-1, the J gene TRBJ1-2; a possible D gene is TRBD1 (6 bases). The specimen sequenced was PBMCs. This clonotype was sampled from a man in his forties or fifties in good health and CMV-seropositive. The CDR3, as DNA: TGTGCCAGCAGCTTCGGGGGGGCGGGTGGCTACACCTTC. Translated, it gives CASSFGGAGGYTF.